Detailed here is one T cell receptor (beta chain). Its specificity is not known. The data stem from a study of T cell responses to AZD1222 COVID-19 vaccine. Study outcomes and limitations: After two AZD1222 doses, spike-specific TCR breadth and depth rose versus day 0.

Sequencing was performed with immunoSEQ multiplex PCR; in TCRdb, only in-frame clones are kept and a portion is missing. The sample records some 180,000 clones, approximately 92% being singletons. This CDR3 spans 14 amino acids. Germline V CDR1 and CDR2: MGHRA, YSYEKL. The trim removed 4 bases at V and 5 bases at J, leaving 5 bases unmatched. The J gene is TRBJ1-2, the V gene TRBV4-1, with 9 bases matching TRBD1. The receptor was isolated from an adult who received the MenACWY meningococcal vaccine as a control. This material consisted of peripheral blood, taken 28 days after the second dose of the MenACWY control vaccine. The CDR3 loop reads CASSPDRGGYGYTF. CDR3 DNA sequence: TGCGCCAGCAGCCCGGACAGGGGAGGATATGGCTACACCTTC.